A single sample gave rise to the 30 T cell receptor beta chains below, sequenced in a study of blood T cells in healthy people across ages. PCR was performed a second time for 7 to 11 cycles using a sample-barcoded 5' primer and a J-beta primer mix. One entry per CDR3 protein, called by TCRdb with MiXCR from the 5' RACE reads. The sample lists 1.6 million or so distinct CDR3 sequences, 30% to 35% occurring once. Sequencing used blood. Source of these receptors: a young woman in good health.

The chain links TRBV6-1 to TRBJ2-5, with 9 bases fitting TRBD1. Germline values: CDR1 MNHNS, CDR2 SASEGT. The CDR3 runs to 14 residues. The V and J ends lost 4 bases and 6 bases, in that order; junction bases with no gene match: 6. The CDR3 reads CASSAGQGLQTQYF. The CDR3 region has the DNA TGTGCCAGCAGTGCGGGACAGGGCCTCCAGACCCAGTACTTC.

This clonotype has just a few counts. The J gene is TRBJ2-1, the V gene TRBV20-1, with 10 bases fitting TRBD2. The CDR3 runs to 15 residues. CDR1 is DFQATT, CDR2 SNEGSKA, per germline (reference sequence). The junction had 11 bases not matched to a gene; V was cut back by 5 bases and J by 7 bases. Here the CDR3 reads CSARGLAGEGNEQFF. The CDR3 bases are TGCAGTGCTCGGGGCCTAGCGGGGGAGGGGAATGAGCAGTTCTTC.

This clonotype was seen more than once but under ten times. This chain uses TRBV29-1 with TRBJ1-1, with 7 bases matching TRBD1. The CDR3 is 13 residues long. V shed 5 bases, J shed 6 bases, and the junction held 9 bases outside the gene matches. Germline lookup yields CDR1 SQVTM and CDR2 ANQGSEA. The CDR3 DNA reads TGCAGCGTTACGCGACAGGGACTGGCTGAAGCTTTCTTT. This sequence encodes CSVTRQGLAEAFF.

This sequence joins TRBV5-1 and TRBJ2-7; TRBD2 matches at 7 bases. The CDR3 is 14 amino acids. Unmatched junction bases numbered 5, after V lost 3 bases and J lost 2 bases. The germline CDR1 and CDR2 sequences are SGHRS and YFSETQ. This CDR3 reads CASSSGLEAYEQYF. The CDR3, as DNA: TGCGCCAGCAGCTCCGGACTAGAGGCCTACGAGCAGTACTTC.

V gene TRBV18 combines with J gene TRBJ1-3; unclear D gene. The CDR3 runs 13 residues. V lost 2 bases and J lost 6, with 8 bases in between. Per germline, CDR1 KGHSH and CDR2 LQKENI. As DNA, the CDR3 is TGTGCCAGCTCACCAGAACGGAAAAACACCATATATTTT. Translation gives CASSPERKNTIYF.

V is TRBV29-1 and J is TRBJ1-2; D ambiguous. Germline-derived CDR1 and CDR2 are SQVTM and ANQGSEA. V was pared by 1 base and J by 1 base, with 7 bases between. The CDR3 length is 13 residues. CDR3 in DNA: TGCAGCGTTGAAGCGGGCAATAACTATGGCTACACCTTC. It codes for CSVEAGNNYGYTF. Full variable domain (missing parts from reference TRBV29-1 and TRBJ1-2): SAVISQKPSRDICQRGTSLTIQCQVDSQVTMMFWYRQQPGQSLTLIATANQGSEATYESGFVIDKFPISRPNLTFSTLTVSNMSPEDSSIYLCSVEAGNNYGYTFGSGTRLTVV.

CDR3 sequence (DNA): TGTGCCAGCAGCCAACTAACAGCGGTTATTACCGATGAGCAGTTCTTC. Encoded protein: CASSQLTAVITDEQFF. The chain carries TRBV14 and TRBJ2-1, with D perhaps matching TRBD2 (5 bases). Germline CDR1 and CDR2: SGHDN and FVKESK. The V end was cut by 2 bases, the J end by 8 bases, with 19 bases between. The CDR3 extends over 16 amino acids.

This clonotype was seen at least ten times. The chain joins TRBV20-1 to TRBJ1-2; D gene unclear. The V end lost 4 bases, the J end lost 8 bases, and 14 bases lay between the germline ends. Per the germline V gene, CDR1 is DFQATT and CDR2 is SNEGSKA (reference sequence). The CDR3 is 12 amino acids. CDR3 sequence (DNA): TGCAGTGCTATCGTACAGCTAGGGGGCTACACCTTC. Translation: CSAIVQLGGYTF.

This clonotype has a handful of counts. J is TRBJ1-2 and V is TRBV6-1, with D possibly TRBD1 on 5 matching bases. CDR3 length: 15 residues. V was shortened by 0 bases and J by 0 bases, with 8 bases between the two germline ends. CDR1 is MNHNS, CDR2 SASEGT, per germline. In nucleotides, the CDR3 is TGTGCCAGCAGTGAAGCGAGGGGCTCTAACTATGGCTACACCTTC. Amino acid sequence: CASSEARGSNYGYTF.

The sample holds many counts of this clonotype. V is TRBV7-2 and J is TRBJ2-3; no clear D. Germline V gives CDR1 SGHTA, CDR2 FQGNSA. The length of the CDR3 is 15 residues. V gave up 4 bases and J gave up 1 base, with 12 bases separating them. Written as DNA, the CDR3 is TGTGCCAGCAGCTCGCGCCGAAAGGGCACAGATACGCAGTATTTT. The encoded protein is CASSSRRKGTDTQYF.

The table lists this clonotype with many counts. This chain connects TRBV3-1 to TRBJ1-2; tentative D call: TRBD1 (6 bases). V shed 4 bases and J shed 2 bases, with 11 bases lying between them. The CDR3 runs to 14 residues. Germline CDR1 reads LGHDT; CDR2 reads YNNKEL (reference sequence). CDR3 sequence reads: CASSPGGANYGYTF. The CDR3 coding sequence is TGTGCCAGCAGCCCCGGGGGCGCGAACTATGGCTACACCTTC. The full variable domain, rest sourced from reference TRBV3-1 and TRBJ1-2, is DTAVSQTPKYLVTQMGNDKSIKCEQNLGHDTMYWYKQDSKKFLKIMFSYNNKELIINETVPNRFSPKSPDKAHLNLHINSLELGDSAVYFCASSPGGANYGYTFGSGTRLTVV.

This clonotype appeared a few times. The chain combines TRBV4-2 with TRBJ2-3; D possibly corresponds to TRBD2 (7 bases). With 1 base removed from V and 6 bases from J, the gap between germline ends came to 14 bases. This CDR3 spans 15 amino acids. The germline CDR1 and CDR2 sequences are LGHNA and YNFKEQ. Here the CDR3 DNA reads TGTGCCAGCAGCCAAGTTGGCGGGGGCGGGGATACGCAGTATTTT. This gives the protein CASSQVGGGGDTQYF.

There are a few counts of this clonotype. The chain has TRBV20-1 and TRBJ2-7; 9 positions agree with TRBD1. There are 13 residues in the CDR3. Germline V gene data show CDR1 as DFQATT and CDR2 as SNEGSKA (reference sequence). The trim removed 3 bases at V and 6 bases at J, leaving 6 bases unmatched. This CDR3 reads CSASWDRVSEQYF. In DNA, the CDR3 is TGCAGTGCTAGCTGGGACAGGGTGAGCGAGCAGTACTTC.

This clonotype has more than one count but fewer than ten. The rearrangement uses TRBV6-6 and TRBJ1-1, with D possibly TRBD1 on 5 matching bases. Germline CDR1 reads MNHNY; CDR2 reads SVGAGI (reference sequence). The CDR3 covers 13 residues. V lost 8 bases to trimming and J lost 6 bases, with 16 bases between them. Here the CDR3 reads CASGRGEDSEAFF. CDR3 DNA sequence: TGTGCCAGCGGTCGGGGGGAAGATTCTGAAGCTTTCTTT.

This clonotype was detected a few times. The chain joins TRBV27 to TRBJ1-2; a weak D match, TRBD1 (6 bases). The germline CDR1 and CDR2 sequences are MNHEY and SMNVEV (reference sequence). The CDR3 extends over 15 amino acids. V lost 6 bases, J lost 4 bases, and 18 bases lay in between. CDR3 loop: CASRERGGAFYGYTF. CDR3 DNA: TGTGCCAGCAGGGAACGAGGGGGTGCATTCTATGGCTACACCTTC.

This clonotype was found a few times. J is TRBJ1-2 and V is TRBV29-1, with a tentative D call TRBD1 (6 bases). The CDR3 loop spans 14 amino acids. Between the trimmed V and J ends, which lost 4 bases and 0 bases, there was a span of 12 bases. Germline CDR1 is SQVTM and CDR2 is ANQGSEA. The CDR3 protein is CSVATRDTNYGYTF. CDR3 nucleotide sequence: TGCAGCGTTGCAACCCGGGACACTAACTATGGCTACACCTTC.

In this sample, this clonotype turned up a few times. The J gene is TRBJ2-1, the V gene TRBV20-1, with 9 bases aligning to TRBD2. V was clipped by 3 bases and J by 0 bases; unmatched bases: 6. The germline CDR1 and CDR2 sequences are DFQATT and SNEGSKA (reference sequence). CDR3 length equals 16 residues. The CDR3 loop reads CSARPLLAGSYNEQFF. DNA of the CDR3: TGCAGTGCTAGGCCGCTACTAGCGGGCTCCTACAATGAGCAGTTCTTC.

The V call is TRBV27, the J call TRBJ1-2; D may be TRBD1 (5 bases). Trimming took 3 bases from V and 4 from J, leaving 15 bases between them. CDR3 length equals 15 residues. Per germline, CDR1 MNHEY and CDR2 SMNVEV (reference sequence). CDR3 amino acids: CASSFGGTSGYGYTF. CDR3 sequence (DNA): TGTGCCAGCAGTTTTGGGGGAACCAGCGGCTATGGCTACACCTTC.

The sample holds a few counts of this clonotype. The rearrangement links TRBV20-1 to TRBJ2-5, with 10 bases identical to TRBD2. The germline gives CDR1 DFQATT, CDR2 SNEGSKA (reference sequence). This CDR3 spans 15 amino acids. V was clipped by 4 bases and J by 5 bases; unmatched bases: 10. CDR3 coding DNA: TGCAGTGCTATTCCCCGCCTAGCGGGGGTTGAGACCCAGTACTTC. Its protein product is CSAIPRLAGVETQYF.

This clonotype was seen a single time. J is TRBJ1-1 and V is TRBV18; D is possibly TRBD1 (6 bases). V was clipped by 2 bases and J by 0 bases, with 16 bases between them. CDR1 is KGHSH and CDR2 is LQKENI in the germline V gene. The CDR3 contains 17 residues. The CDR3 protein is CASSPSGRQGLNTEAFF. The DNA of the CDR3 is TGTGCCAGCTCACCAAGTGGGAGGCAGGGGCTGAACACTGAAGCTTTCTTT.

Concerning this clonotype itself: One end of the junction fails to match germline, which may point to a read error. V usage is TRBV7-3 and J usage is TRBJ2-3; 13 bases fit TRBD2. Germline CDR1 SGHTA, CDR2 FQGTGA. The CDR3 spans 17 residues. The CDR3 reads CVSSLMGTSGREGTQYF. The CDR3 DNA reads TGTGTCAGCAGCTTAATGGGCACTAGCGGGAGGGAGGGCACGCAGTATTTT.

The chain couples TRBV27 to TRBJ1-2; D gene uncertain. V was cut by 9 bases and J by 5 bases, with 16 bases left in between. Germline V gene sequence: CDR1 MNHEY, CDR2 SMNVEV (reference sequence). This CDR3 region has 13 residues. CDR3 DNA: TGTGCCAGTCGCGGGTCAAGGTTGTATGGCTACACCTTC. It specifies CASRGSRLYGYTF.

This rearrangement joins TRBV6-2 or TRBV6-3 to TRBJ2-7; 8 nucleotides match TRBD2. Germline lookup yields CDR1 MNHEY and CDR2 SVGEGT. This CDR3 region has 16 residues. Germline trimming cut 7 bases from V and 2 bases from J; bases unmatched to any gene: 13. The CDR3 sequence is CASTTPSSGPTYEQYF. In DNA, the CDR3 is TGTGCCAGCACCACCCCATCTAGCGGGCCGACCTACGAGCAGTACTTC.

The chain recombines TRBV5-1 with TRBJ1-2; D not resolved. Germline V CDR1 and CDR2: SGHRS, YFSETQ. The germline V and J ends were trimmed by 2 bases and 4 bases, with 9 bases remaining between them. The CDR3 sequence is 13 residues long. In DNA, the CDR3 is TGCGCCAGCAGCTTAGACATTACCTATGGCTACACCTTC. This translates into CASSLDITYGYTF.

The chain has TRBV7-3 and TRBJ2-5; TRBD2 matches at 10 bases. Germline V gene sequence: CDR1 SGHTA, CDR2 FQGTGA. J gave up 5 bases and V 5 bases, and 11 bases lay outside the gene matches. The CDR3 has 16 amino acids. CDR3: CASSLSRLAGDETQYF. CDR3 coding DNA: TGTGCCAGCAGCCTCTCTAGGCTAGCGGGAGACGAGACCCAGTACTTC.

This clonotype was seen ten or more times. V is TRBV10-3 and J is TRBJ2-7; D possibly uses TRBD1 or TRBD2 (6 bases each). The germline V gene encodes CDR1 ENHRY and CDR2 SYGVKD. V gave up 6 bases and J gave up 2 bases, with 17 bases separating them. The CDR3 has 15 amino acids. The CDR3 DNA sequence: TGTGCCATCAGGGGAGGACAGTCTAATACCTACGAGCAGTACTTC. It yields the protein CAIRGGQSNTYEQYF.

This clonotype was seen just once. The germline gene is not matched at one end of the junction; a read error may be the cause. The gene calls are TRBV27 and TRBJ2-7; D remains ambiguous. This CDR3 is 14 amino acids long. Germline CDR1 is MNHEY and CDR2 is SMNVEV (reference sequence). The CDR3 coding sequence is TGTGCCAGCGGTTTAGCCATCGGCGCCTACGAGCAGTACTTC. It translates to CASGLAIGAYEQYF.

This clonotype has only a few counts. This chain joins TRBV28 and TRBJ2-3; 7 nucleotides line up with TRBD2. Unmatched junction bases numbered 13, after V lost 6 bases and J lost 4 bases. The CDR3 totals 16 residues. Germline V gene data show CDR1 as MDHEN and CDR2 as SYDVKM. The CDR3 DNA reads TGTGCCAGCAGCTCTAGCGGAGGAGGGCGCCCAGATACGCAGTATTTT. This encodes CASSSSGGGRPDTQYF. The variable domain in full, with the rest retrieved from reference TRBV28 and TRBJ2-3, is DVKVTQSSRYLVKRTGEKVFLECVQDMDHENMFWYRQDPGLGLRLIYFSYDVKMKEKGDIPEGYSVSREKKERFSLILESASTNQTSMYLCASSSSGGGRPDTQYFGPGTRLTVL.

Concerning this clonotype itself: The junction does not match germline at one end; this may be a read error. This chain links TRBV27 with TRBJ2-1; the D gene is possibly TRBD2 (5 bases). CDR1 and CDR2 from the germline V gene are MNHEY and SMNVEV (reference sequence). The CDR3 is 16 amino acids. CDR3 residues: CASSIGVVGYYNEQFF. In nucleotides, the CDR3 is TGTGCCAGCAGTATCGGGGTGGTAGGATACTACAATGAGCAGTTTTTC.

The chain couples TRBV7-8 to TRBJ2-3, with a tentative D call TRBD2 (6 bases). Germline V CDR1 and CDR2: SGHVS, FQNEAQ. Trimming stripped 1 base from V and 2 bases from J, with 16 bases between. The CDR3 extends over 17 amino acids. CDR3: CASSLVGNGGNTDTQYF. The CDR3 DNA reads TGTGCCAGCAGCTTAGTGGGTAACGGGGGAAACACAGATACGCAGTATTTT.